One and the same sample provided the 21 T cell receptor beta chains below, sequenced in a study of T cell changes during pregnancy in multiple sclerosis. TCRdb keeps only in-frame clones here, not all; method: immunoSEQ multiplex PCR. Of some 46,000 clones listed, 92% are singletons. The sequencing used CD4+ T cells from peripheral blood mononuclear cells, collected after pregnancy. The receptor set was obtained from a female donor with multiple sclerosis, enrolled in a pregnancy study.

This sequence joins TRBV5-1 and TRBJ2-7, with a weak D call TRBD2 (5 bases). The CDR3 runs to 15 residues. The V and J ends lost 0 bases and 0 bases respectively, with 10 bases between them. CDR1 and CDR2 (germline): SGHRS, YFSETQ. The CDR3 DNA reads as TGCGCCAGCAGCTTGGGCACGGGGAGCTCCTACGAGCAGTACTTC. Its protein product is CASSLGTGSSYEQYF. The whole variable domain, filled in from reference TRBV5-1 and TRBJ2-7, reads KAGVTQTPRYLIKTRGQQVTLSCSPISGHRSVSWYQQTPGQGLQFLFEYFSETQRNKGNFPGRFSGRQFSNSRSEMNVSTLELGDSALYLCASSLGTGSSYEQYFGPGTRLTVT.

This clone has only one observation. The chain carries TRBV2 and TRBJ2-3; 10 nucleotides agree with TRBD1. Germline values: CDR1 SNHLY, CDR2 FYNNEI. The CDR3 covers 14 residues. V shed 6 bases, J shed 4 bases, and the junction held 4 bases outside the gene matches. The CDR3 DNA reads TGTGCCAGCAGACCGGGACAGGGGTCAGATACGCAGTATTTT. It encodes CASRPGQGSDTQYF.

The genes are TRBV18 and TRBJ1-5, with 7 bases fitting TRBD1. CDR1 and CDR2 (germline): KGHSH, LQKENI. With 4 bases clipped from V and 5 bases from J, the junction kept 8 bases outside the gene matches. This CDR3 spans 15 amino acids. The CDR3 protein is CASSQDRSGYQPQHF. CDR3 sequence (DNA): TGTGCCAGCTCACAGGACAGGTCGGGTTATCAGCCCCAGCATTTT. The full variable domain, its missing parts supplied by reference TRBV18 and TRBJ1-5, is NAGVMQNPRHLVRRRGQEARLRCSPMKGHSHVYWYRQLPEEGLKFMVYLQKENIIDESGMPKERFSAEFPKEGPSILRIQQVVRGDSAAYFCASSQDRSGYQPQHFGDGTRLSIL.

The chain recombines TRBV9 with TRBJ2-1; no firm D call. Germline V lookup: CDR1 SGDLS, CDR2 YYNGEE. V was trimmed by 0 bases and J by 5 bases, leaving 15 bases between them. The CDR3 loop spans 16 amino acids. Here the CDR3 DNA reads TGTGCCAGCAGCGTAGATCCGCGAGGCAAGAACAATGAGCAGTTCTTC. This translates into CASSVDPRGKNNEQFF.

The chain has TRBV5-1 and TRBJ2-1; 9 nucleotides line up with TRBD2. CDR3 length: 16 amino acids. The germline CDR1 and CDR2 sequences are SGHRS and YFSETQ. J gave up 7 bases and V 3 bases, and 11 bases lay outside the gene matches. The CDR3 DNA sequence: TGCGCCAGCAGCTGGGGCGGGAGGGCCACAGGTAATGAGCAGTTCTTC. Translated, it gives CASSWGGRATGNEQFF.

The CDR3 DNA reads TGCGCCAGCAGCTTCGGGGGAGTAAGTAATGAGCAGTTCTTC. Translated, it gives CASSFGGVSNEQFF. V gene TRBV5-1 combines with J gene TRBJ2-1; D is perhaps TRBD2 (6 bases). CDR1 is SGHRS and CDR2 is YFSETQ in the germline V gene. Trimming removed 2 bases from V and 7 bases from J, with 13 bases in between. The CDR3 consists of 14 residues.

The chain is built from TRBV19 and TRBJ2-3; 9 bases agree with TRBD1. Germline lookup yields CDR1 LNHDA and CDR2 SQIVND (reference sequence). V shed 2 bases and J 0 bases; nucleotides not matched to a gene: 9. This CDR3 is 18 amino acids long. DNA for the CDR3: TGTGCCAGTAGTATAAGCCACAGGGGGCTAAGGAGCACAGATACGCAGTATTTT. It yields the protein CASSISHRGLRSTDTQYF.

The rearrangement links TRBV5-1 to TRBJ2-2, with TRBD2 matching 7 bases. The germline V gene has CDR1 SGHRS and CDR2 YFSETQ. The CDR3 runs to 16 residues. Trimming took 2 bases from V and 3 from J; bases not matched to a gene: 7. Here the CDR3 reads CASSFSGTTHTGELFF. Written as DNA, the CDR3 is TGCGCCAGCAGCTTTTCCGGGACTACCCACACCGGGGAGCTGTTTTTT.

The J gene is TRBJ1-4, the V gene TRBV7-2; the D gene is possibly TRBD1 (6 bases). The germline V gene encodes CDR1 SGHTA and CDR2 FQGNSA. This CDR3 comprises 14 residues. V was clipped by 5 bases and J by 5 bases, with 12 bases between them. CDR3 sequence reads: CASSETGNNEKLFF. For the CDR3, the DNA is TGTGCCAGCAGCGAGACAGGCAACAATGAAAAACTGTTTTTT.

The table lists this clone with a count of one. V is TRBV30 and J is TRBJ1-4, with 9 bases matching TRBD1. Germline CDR1 GTSNPN, CDR2 SVGIG (reference sequence). The V and J ends lost 0 bases and 7 bases, in that order; junction bases with no gene match: 3. CDR3 length: 14 residues. The CDR3 sequence is CAWSVRQGGEKLFF. CDR3 bases: TGTGCCTGGAGTGTACGACAGGGGGGTGAAAAACTGTTTTTT. Together with reference TRBV30 and TRBJ1-4, the CDR3 gives the full variable domain: SQTIHQWPATLVQPVGSPLSLECTVEGTSNPNLYWYRQAAGRGLQLLFYSVGIGQISSEVPQNLSASRPQDRQFILSSKKLLLSDSGFYLCAWSVRQGGEKLFFGSGTQLSVL.

This clone was counted between two and nine times. This rearrangement joins TRBV30 to TRBJ1-1; D unresolved. Germline V gene lookup returns CDR1 GTSNPN and CDR2 SVGIG (reference sequence). The CDR3 runs to 14 residues. Trimming left V 1 base short and J 0 bases short, with 9 bases between. The CDR3 sequence is CAWSGRGLNTEAFF. DNA for the CDR3: TGTGCCTGGAGTGGGAGAGGGTTGAACACTGAAGCTTTCTTT.

The chain has TRBV6-5 and TRBJ1-2; TRBD1 matches 11 bases. The ends lost 0 bases at V and 8 bases at J; junction bases unmatched: 5. The germline V gene has CDR1 MNHEY and CDR2 SVGAGI. The CDR3 length is 15 residues. This CDR3 reads CASSYSRTGGWGYTF. In DNA form, the CDR3 reads TGTGCCAGCAGTTACTCGAGGACAGGGGGCTGGGGCTACACCTTC.

The gene calls are TRBV16 and TRBJ2-2, with 8 bases aligning to TRBD2. V shed 3 bases and J 1 base; nucleotides not matched to a gene: 1. Germline V gene lookup returns CDR1 KGHSY and CDR2 FQNENV. This CDR3 has 15 residues. CDR3 nucleotides: TGTGCCAGCAGCCAGAGCGGGAGGAACACCGGGGAGCTGTTTTTT. Translated: CASSQSGRNTGELFF.

The chain is built from TRBV19 and TRBJ2-3; the match to TRBD2 covers 9 bases. This CDR3 is 15 amino acids long. Germline lookup yields CDR1 LNHDA and CDR2 SQIVND (reference sequence). V shed 7 bases, J shed 8 bases, and the junction held 13 bases outside the gene matches. CDR3 bases: TGTGCCAGTAAACCGCGGGTAGCGGGAGACGGTACGCAGTATTTT. It is translated as CASKPRVAGDGTQYF.

The rearrangement links TRBV19 to TRBJ1-2, with D maybe TRBD1 (5 bases). Trimming took off 3 bases at V and 3 bases at J, with 11 bases between the two ends. Germline-derived CDR1 and CDR2 are LNHDA and SQIVND (reference sequence). The CDR3 loop spans 14 amino acids. This CDR3 is CASSIQGPDYGYTF. The CDR3 region has the DNA TGTGCCAGTAGTATTCAGGGCCCGGACTATGGCTACACCTTC.

V usage is TRBV6-5 and J usage is TRBJ2-2, with 10 bases aligning to TRBD2. The V and J ends lost 2 bases and 6 bases, in that order; junction bases with no gene match: 3. Germline CDR1 reads MNHEY; CDR2 reads SVGAGI. The CDR3 covers 15 residues. For the CDR3, the DNA is TGTGCCAGCAGTTACCGGACTAGCGGCGCCGGGGAGCTGTTTTTT. Translated, it gives CASSYRTSGAGELFF.

V and J are TRBV4-3 and TRBJ2-7; TRBD1 is a possible D gene (7 bases). Between the trimmed V and J ends, which lost 2 bases and 3 bases, there was a span of 14 bases. CDR3 length: 15 amino acids. Germline V CDR1 and CDR2: LGHNA, YSLEER. CDR3 sequence: CASSQQGEVGYEQYF. CDR3 coding DNA: TGCGCCAGCAGCCAACAGGGGGAGGTTGGCTACGAGCAGTACTTC.

The V call is TRBV7-3, the J call TRBJ2-3; D not resolved. CDR3 length: 14 amino acids. Trimming shortened V by 5 bases and J by 0 bases, and 9 bases separated the two germline ends. Per the germline V gene, CDR1 is SGHTA and CDR2 is FQGTGA. The CDR3 nucleotides are TGTGCCAGCAGCCTCTACCTCAGCACAGATACGCAGTATTTT. This sequence encodes CASSLYLSTDTQYF.

The V gene is TRBV28, the J gene TRBJ2-5; TRBD1 is a possible D gene (5 bases). Trimming removed 2 bases at V and 0 bases at J, with 7 bases between. In germline, CDR1 is MDHEN, CDR2 SYDVKM. CDR3 length equals 14 residues. In DNA form, the CDR3 reads TGTGCCAGCAGTTTAAGGGGCTACCAAGAGACCCAGTACTTC. Protein product: CASSLRGYQETQYF. Full variable domain (missing parts from reference TRBV28 and TRBJ2-5): DVKVTQSSRYLVKRTGEKVFLECVQDMDHENMFWYRQDPGLGLRLIYFSYDVKMKEKGDIPEGYSVSREKKERFSLILESASTNQTSMYLCASSLRGYQETQYFGPGTRLLVL.

The rearrangement joins TRBV5-1 to TRBJ2-7; TRBD1 aligns across 10 bases. The CDR3 extends over 15 amino acids. Germline V CDR1 and CDR2: SGHRS, YFSETQ. V dropped 3 bases and J dropped 3; count of bases not matched to a gene: 6. In DNA form, the CDR3 reads TGCGCCAGCAGCTCGCGGACAGGGGGAATCTACGAGCAGTACTTC. Translation: CASSSRTGGIYEQYF. Using reference TRBV5-1 and TRBJ2-7 for the parts outside the CDR3, the full variable domain is KAGVTQTPRYLIKTRGQQVTLSCSPISGHRSVSWYQQTPGQGLQFLFEYFSETQRNKGNFPGRFSGRQFSNSRSEMNVSTLELGDSALYLCASSSRTGGIYEQYFGPGTRLTVT.

The V call is TRBV7-2, the J call TRBJ1-1; 7 positions agree with TRBD1. The trim removed 6 bases at V and 5 bases at J, leaving 9 bases unmatched. Germline CDR1 reads SGHTA; CDR2 reads FQGNSA. The CDR3 covers 14 residues. The CDR3 sequence is CASSSRAGGTEAFF. The CDR3 nucleotides read TGTGCCAGCAGTTCTAGGGCAGGGGGAACTGAAGCTTTCTTT.